This passage covers 7 T cell receptor beta chains from one sample sequenced in a study of response to subunit inactivated influenza vaccine. TCRdb used MiXCR to reprocess the RT-PCR reads, holding one entry per CDR3 protein. This table has 750,000 to 850,000 distinct CDR3 sequences, under 20% appearing once. Material: PBMCs from blood, obtained less than 6 days after vaccination. Every receptor here comes from a man over 45 who received an inactivated influenza vaccine.

The CDR3 DNA sequence: TGTGCCAGCGCCTTGAGCGGGAGGCGCGAGCAGTTCTTC. The encoded protein is CASALSGRREQFF. The chain carries TRBV6-1 and TRBJ2-1, with TRBD2 matching over 9 bases. After removal of 8 bases from V and 10 bases from J, the junction contained 9 bases not matched to a gene. CDR3 length: 13 amino acids. Germline assignment: CDR1 MNHNS and CDR2 SASEGT.

This clonotype occurred a few times. The rearrangement uses TRBV4-1 and TRBJ2-7; D is perhaps TRBD1 (6 bases). In germline, CDR1 is MGHRA, CDR2 YSYEKL. The V end lost 2 bases, the J end lost 1 base, and 12 bases lay between the germline ends. This CDR3 region has 15 residues. The CDR3 DNA sequence: TGCGCCAGCAGCCAAAAGGTCGGACAGTCCTACGAGCAGTACTTC. It translates to CASSQKVGQSYEQYF.

This clonotype was counted between two and nine times. V usage is TRBV29-1 and J usage is TRBJ1-4, with D possibly TRBD1 on 5 matching bases. CDR3 size: 12 residues. V was cut by 4 bases and J by 3 bases, with 6 bases left in between. Germline V lookup: CDR1 SQVTM, CDR2 ANQGSEA. The CDR3 sequence is CSVATANEKLFF. CDR3 nucleotides: TGCAGCGTTGCGACAGCTAATGAAAAACTGTTTTTT.

Only a few counts were recorded for this clonotype. The rearrangement links TRBV29-1 to TRBJ2-7; TRBD2 matches 8 bases. Trimming took 4 bases from V and 9 from J; bases not matched to a gene: 8. In germline, CDR1 is SQVTM, CDR2 ANQGSEA. The CDR3 loop spans 12 amino acids. CDR3 coding DNA: TGCAGCGTTGCGGTCGGGGGGGTCGGGCAGTACTTC. Protein sequence: CSVAVGGVGQYF.

This chain links TRBV10-3 with TRBJ2-7, with D perhaps being TRBD1 or TRBD2 (5 bases each). Germline assignment: CDR1 ENHRY and CDR2 SYGVKD. There are 14 residues in the CDR3. The V end lost 5 bases, the J end lost 6 bases, and 17 bases lay between the germline ends. This chain's CDR3 is CAISIGAGKGEQYF. The CDR3 bases are TGTGCCATCAGTATCGGGGCAGGGAAAGGCGAGCAGTACTTC.

The chain employs TRBV5-5 and TRBJ2-1; 9 bases are a match to TRBD2. The CDR3 has 14 residues. With 4 bases clipped from V and 10 bases from J, the junction kept 9 bases outside the gene matches. CDR1 is SGHKS, CDR2 YYEKEE, per germline (reference sequence). The CDR3 loop reads CASSADSGSFEQFF. The CDR3 DNA reads as TGTGCCAGCAGCGCGGATAGCGGGAGTTTCGAGCAGTTCTTC.

This clonotype was observed a handful of times. The gene calls are TRBV15 and TRBJ2-5, with D perhaps TRBD2 (6 bases). Germline V gene sequence: CDR1 LNHNV, CDR2 YYDKDF (reference sequence). The CDR3 consists of 13 residues. Trimming took off 10 bases at V and 0 bases at J, with 12 bases between the two ends. In DNA, the CDR3 is TGTGCCAGTTCCCGGACTAACCAAGAGACCCAGTACTTC. It codes for CASSRTNQETQYF.